The 20 T cell receptor beta chains listed next were all sequenced from one sample in a study of blood T cell repertoires in COVID-19 (dated by TCRdb to the early 2020s). Library construction relied on the immunoSEQ multiplex PCR assay. The immuneACCESS repertoire file appears here via TCRdb, limited to in-frame rearrangements. These files lack a portion of the clones; in checked studies, under half of the deficit traces to unresolved V genes, and the cause of the others is not known. This sample comprises fewer than 200,000 clones, approximately 80% of them detected only once. About 10% of the sample comes from the top ten. Sequencing was done on a sample of peripheral blood. The receptors here all came from a woman older than 75 with active or convalescent COVID-19.

The chain carries TRBV7-8 and TRBJ2-1; D may be TRBD2 (6 bases). Germline assignment: CDR1 SGHVS and CDR2 FQNEAQ. This CDR3 has 15 residues. Trimming shortened V by 4 bases and J by 0 bases, and 10 bases separated the two germline ends. CDR3 nucleotide sequence: TGTGCCAGCAGCTCGGGGGAAAACTCCTACAATGAGCAGTTCTTC. Its translation is CASSSGENSYNEQFF.

The V and J genes are TRBV7-2 and TRBJ1-5, with TRBD1 identical over 9 bases. J was trimmed by 0 bases and V by 1 base; bases with no gene match: 10. This CDR3 region has 19 residues. Germline CDR1 is SGHTA and CDR2 is FQGNSA. The CDR3 DNA sequence: TGTGCCAGCAGCTTAGTGACAGGGGGGAGGCATTATAGCAATCAGCCCCAGCATTTT. It encodes CASSLVTGGRHYSNQPQHF.

The chain employs TRBV6-6 and TRBJ1-1; 7 bases are a match to TRBD1. V trimming: 6 bases; J trimming: 2 bases; junction bases outside the gene matches: 9. This CDR3 contains 15 residues. Germline V gene sequence: CDR1 MNHNY, CDR2 SVGAGI (reference sequence). CDR3 sequence (DNA): TGTGCCAGCAGCCTAACCGGGACAGCAAACACTGAAGCTTTCTTT. As protein: CASSLTGTANTEAFF.

The chain joins TRBV9 to TRBJ2-2; TRBD2 agrees at 15 bases. This CDR3 spans 19 amino acids. The germline V gene has CDR1 SGDLS and CDR2 YYNGEE. Trimming removed 3 bases from V and 5 bases from J; junction bases left unmatched: 11. CDR3 DNA: TGTGCCAGCAGCGGAAGGACTAGCGGGGGGGCCTCGGTTACCGGGGAGCTGTTTTTT. This gives the protein CASSGRTSGGASVTGELFF.

This rearrangement joins TRBV7-8 to TRBJ1-6; D unclear. This CDR3 contains 13 residues. Germline V gene sequence: CDR1 SGHVS, CDR2 FQNEAQ. The germline V and J ends were trimmed by 1 base and 18 bases, with 16 bases remaining between them. The CDR3 region is CASSLDKSSECHF. CDR3 coding DNA: TGTGCCAGCAGCTTAGATAAGTCAAGCGAATGCCACTTT.

The J gene is TRBJ2-7, the V gene TRBV11-3, with TRBD1 matching 7 bases. CDR1 and CDR2 (germline): SGHNT, YENEEA. The CDR3 sequence is 14 residues long. Trimming cost V 3 bases and J 4 bases; bases outside gene matches: 6. The CDR3 protein is CASSFGRGSYEQYF. The CDR3 region has the DNA TGTGCCAGCAGCTTCGGCAGGGGGAGTTACGAGCAGTACTTC.

This clone occurred once. The chain employs TRBV3-1 (or the pseudogene TRBV3-2) and TRBJ2-1, with 9 nucleotides matching TRBD1. J gave up 0 bases and V 2 bases, and 17 bases lay outside the gene matches. The CDR3 is made up of 21 amino acids. Germline CDR1 reads LGHDT; CDR2 reads YNNKEL (reference sequence). The chain's CDR3 is CASSQRWVGTGKGSSYNEQFF. DNA for the CDR3: TGTGCCAGCAGCCAAAGATGGGTCGGGACAGGGAAGGGTAGCTCCTACAATGAGCAGTTCTTC.

This chain links TRBV3-1 (or the pseudogene TRBV3-2) with TRBJ2-7, with TRBD2 identical over 8 bases. After removal of 7 bases from V and 2 bases from J, the junction contained 10 bases not matched to a gene. The CDR3 has 15 residues. Germline CDR1 and CDR2: LGHDT and YNNKEL (reference sequence). CDR3 region: CASTGGAAGTYEQYF. The CDR3 DNA follows: TGTGCCAGCACGGGGGGGGCAGCGGGTACCTACGAGCAGTACTTC.

The chain links TRBV18 to TRBJ2-5, with TRBD1 matching 8 bases. V lost 8 bases to trimming and J lost 13 bases; unmatched junction nucleotides: 6. The CDR3 length is 10 residues. Germline-derived CDR1 and CDR2 are KGHSH and LQKENI. CDR3: CASRDRSLYF. The DNA of the CDR3 is TGTGCCAGCCGGGACAGGTCGTTGTACTTC.

J is TRBJ2-5 and V is TRBV5-1; TRBD2 matches 13 bases. Germline CDR1 is SGHRS and CDR2 is YFSETQ. CDR3 length: 15 amino acids. The V gene end was trimmed by 7 bases and the J gene end by 2 bases; junction bases not matched to a gene: 5. CDR3 in DNA: TGCGCCAGCGCCCAGACTAGCGGGGGGCAAGAGACCCAGTACTTC. This translates into CASAQTSGGQETQYF.

On this clone: At one boundary the junction diverges from the germline segment, which might be a read error. The chain employs TRBV9 and TRBJ2-3, with D possibly being TRBD2 (5 bases). Germline V CDR1 and CDR2: SGDLS, YYNGEE. This CDR3 is 14 amino acids long. The CDR3 coding sequence is TGTGCCAGCAGCGTAGTAGCGAGCATAGATACGCAGTATTTT. Protein sequence: CASSVVASIDTQYF.

This chain connects TRBV3-1 (or the pseudogene TRBV3-2) to TRBJ2-3, with 15 nucleotides matching TRBD2. Germline V gene data show CDR1 as LGHDT and CDR2 as YNNKEL (reference sequence). This CDR3 has 18 amino acids. With V trimmed by 4 bases and J by 3 bases, 8 bases remained unmatched. This CDR3 reads CASSRIGLAGGPTDTQYF. In DNA form, the CDR3 reads TGTGCCAGCAGCCGAATTGGACTAGCGGGGGGGCCGACAGATACGCAGTATTTT.

The CDR3 loop is CASSPTDSNTGELFF. For the CDR3, the DNA is TGTGCCAGCTCACCAACTGATTCGAACACCGGGGAGCTGTTTTTT. This rearrangement joins TRBV18 to TRBJ2-2; D is unclear. CDR1 KGHSH and CDR2 LQKENI come from the germline V gene. The CDR3 is made up of 15 amino acids. Between the trimmed V and J ends, which lost 2 bases and 0 bases, there was a span of 7 bases.

This rearrangement joins TRBV7-2 to TRBJ1-2, with no clear D. Germline V CDR1 and CDR2: SGHTA, FQGNSA. CDR3 length: 15 amino acids. The germline V and J ends were trimmed by 1 base and 1 base, with 10 bases remaining between them. CDR3 nucleotide sequence: TGTGCCAGCAGCTTAGGCGGTCCGATTAACTATGGCTACACCTTC. Amino acids: CASSLGGPINYGYTF.

Concerning this clone: The junction departs from germline at one end; a sequencing error may be responsible. The rearrangement joins TRBV7-7 to TRBJ2-2; D is possibly TRBD1 (7 bases). In germline, CDR1 is SSHAT, CDR2 FNYEAQ (reference sequence). CDR3 length: 15 amino acids. The CDR3 nucleotides read TGTGCTAGCAGCTTAGCCAGGGGGGACACCGGGGAGCTGTTTTTT. It is translated as CASSLARGDTGELFF.

A single count supports this clone. The chain carries TRBV13 and TRBJ1-6, with 9 bases aligning to TRBD1. Unmatched junction bases numbered 11, after V lost 5 bases and J lost 0 bases. Germline CDR1 and CDR2: PRHDT and FYEKMQ (reference sequence). The CDR3 runs 19 residues. As DNA, the CDR3 is TGTGCCAGCAGCCTGCCGCGACAGGGGGTGAGCTCCTATAATTCACCCCTCCACTTT. It codes for CASSLPRQGVSSYNSPLHF.

The chain uses TRBV12-3 or TRBV12-4 and TRBJ2-5, with a weak D call TRBD2 (6 bases). The CDR3 is 12 amino acids. V lost 7 bases to trimming and J lost 5 bases, with 11 bases between them. CDR3 protein: CASKYGGETQYF. CDR3 nucleotide sequence: TGTGCCAGCAAATACGGAGGGGAGACCCAGTACTTC.

This clone was picked up a small number of times. V gene TRBV11-3 combines with J gene TRBJ2-1; possibly TRBD1 for D (6 bases). The CDR3 extends over 15 amino acids. With 3 bases removed from V and 0 bases from J, the gap between germline ends came to 9 bases. CDR1 SGHNT and CDR2 YENEEA come from the germline V gene. The CDR3 DNA is TGTGCCAGCAGCTTTGGACAGTACTCCTACAATGAGCAGTTCTTC. Amino acids: CASSFGQYSYNEQFF. Filled out from reference TRBV11-3 and TRBJ2-1, the complete variable domain reads EAGVVQSPRYKIIEKKQPVAFWCNPISGHNTLYWYLQNLGQGPELLIRYENEEAVDDSQLPKDRFSAERLKGVDSTLKIQPAELGDSAVYLCASSFGQYSYNEQFFGPGTRLTVL.

This chain uses TRBV7-8 with TRBJ1-2; TRBD1 matches 7 bases. This CDR3 spans 16 amino acids. Germline CDR1 reads SGHVS; CDR2 reads FQNEAQ. The V segment lost 5 bases and the J segment 1 base; nucleotides outside the gene matches: 10. CDR3 protein: CASSQLEGALNYGYTF. The CDR3 coding sequence is TGTGCCAGCAGCCAACTCGAGGGGGCCCTTAACTATGGCTACACCTTC.

The chain has TRBV19 and TRBJ2-1, with 9 bases matching TRBD1. Germline V gene data show CDR1 as LNHDA and CDR2 as SQIVND (reference sequence). CDR3 size: 15 residues. J lost 4 bases, V lost 7 bases, and 8 bases had no gene match. CDR3 residues: CASTGGQGPYNEQFF. The CDR3 nucleotides are TGTGCCAGTACGGGGGGACAGGGACCTTACAATGAGCAGTTCTTC. The full variable domain, completed using reference TRBV19 and TRBJ2-1, is DGGITQSPKYLFRKEGQNVTLSCEQNLNHDAMYWYRQDPGQGLRLIYYSQIVNDFQKGDIAEGYSVSREKKESFPLTVTSAQKNPTAFYLCASTGGQGPYNEQFFGPGTRLTVL.